A single sample is the source of the 10 T cell receptor beta chains below, sequenced in a study of cytomegalovirus exposure and HLA in healthy donors. PCR amplification relied on 60 Vbeta primers (plus 13 Jbeta primers). Profiled with immunoSEQ multiplex PCR; TCRdb holds only in-frame clones, not every one. The listing records 40,000 to 50,000 clones. Sequencing used PBMCs. These receptors all come from a middle-aged woman in good health and CMV-seronegative.

The chain combines TRBV12-5 with TRBJ2-1; TRBD2 might be the D (7 bases). V lost 5 bases and J lost 9, with 17 bases in between. The CDR3 is made up of 14 amino acids. From germline, CDR1 is LGHNT and CDR2 FRNRAP. As DNA, the CDR3 is TGTGCTAGTGGTAGCCTCGCTAGGGGGGGTGAGCAGTTCTTC. The encoded protein is CASGSLARGGEQFF.

The CDR3 nucleotides read TGTGCCAGCAGGCCACTTCCGGTGTGGTTATATGGCTACACCTTC. Protein product: CASRPLPVWLYGYTF. The chain employs TRBV7-2 and TRBJ1-2; D remains ambiguous. Looked up from germline, CDR1 is SGHTA and CDR2 is FQGNSA. The length of the CDR3 is 15 residues. V shed 6 bases and J shed 5 bases, with 19 bases lying between them. Drawing the rest from reference TRBV7-2 and TRBJ1-2, the complete variable domain is GAGVSQSPSNKVTEKGKDVELRCDPISGHTALYWYRQSLGQGLEFLIYFQGNSAPDKSGLPSDRFSAERTGGSVSTLTIQRTQQEDSAVYLCASRPLPVWLYGYTFGSGTRLTVV.

V and J are TRBV29-1 and TRBJ2-5; D may be TRBD1 (5 bases). Per the germline V gene, CDR1 is SQVTM and CDR2 is ANQGSEA. The CDR3 spans 15 residues. V dropped 3 bases and J dropped 5 bases, with 19 bases sitting between them. The CDR3 loop reads CSVDSSDNMRETQYF. In DNA form, the CDR3 reads TGCAGCGTTGATTCATCGGACAATATGAGGGAGACCCAGTACTTC. The variable domain in full, with the rest retrieved from reference TRBV29-1 and TRBJ2-5, is SAVISQKPSRDICQRGTSLTIQCQVDSQVTMMFWYRQQPGQSLTLIATANQGSEATYESGFVIDKFPISRPNLTFSTLTVSNMSPEDSSIYLCSVDSSDNMRETQYFGPGTRLLVL.

The chain recombines TRBV6-5 with TRBJ2-1; the match to TRBD2 covers 9 bases. Germline-derived CDR1 and CDR2 are MNHEY and SVGAGI. This CDR3 has 15 residues. Unmatched junction bases numbered 4, after V lost 2 bases and J lost 5 bases. CDR3 amino acids: CASSYGASGDNEQFF. CDR3 DNA: TGTGCCAGCAGTTACGGGGCTAGCGGGGACAATGAGCAGTTCTTC.

The rearrangement uses TRBV5-4 and TRBJ1-1; tentative D call: TRBD1 (6 bases). Germline loops: CDR1 SGHNT, CDR2 YYREEE (reference sequence). Trimming stripped 0 bases from V and 0 bases from J, with 12 bases between. The CDR3 extends over 16 amino acids. The DNA of the CDR3 is TGTGCCAGCAGCTTGGAAGGGCAGGGGATGAACACTGAAGCTTTCTTT. The encoded protein is CASSLEGQGMNTEAFF.

The chain has TRBV6-1 and TRBJ2-3; TRBD2 matches 9 bases. Germline CDR1 reads MNHNS; CDR2 reads SASEGT. The junction had 7 bases not matched to a gene; V was cut back by 9 bases and J by 6 bases. CDR3 length equals 13 residues. Written as DNA, the CDR3 is TGTGCCAGTAGGAGCGGGGGGTTCGATACGCAGTATTTT. This sequence encodes CASRSGGFDTQYF.

This sequence joins TRBV18 and TRBJ2-5, with 7 bases fitting TRBD2. The end of the DNA aligns better with TRBJ2-7, so the J call may be wrong. Germline CDR1 KGHSH, CDR2 LQKENI. The CDR3 extends over 13 amino acids. The CDR3 coding sequence is TGTGCCAGCTCACAAGGTGCGGGGGACGAGCAGTACTTC. Translating gives CASSQGAGDEQYF.

J is TRBJ2-7 and V is TRBV21-1; the table's D call of TRBD1 was not tested on the DNA. TRBV21-1 is tagged as a pseudogene. CDR3 size: 16 residues. CDR3 sequence (DNA): TGTGCCAGCAGCAACCACGGGGACAGAGAGACCTACGAGCAGTACTTC. It encodes CASSNHGDRETYEQYF.

The V and J genes are TRBV27 and TRBJ2-4, with D possibly being TRBD2 (6 bases). The CDR3 extends over 16 amino acids. Trimming stripped 6 bases from V and 3 bases from J, with 18 bases between. CDR1 MNHEY and CDR2 SMNVEV come from the germline V gene (reference sequence). CDR3 sequence: CASSPFKRGNKNIQYF. As DNA, the CDR3 is TGTGCCAGCAGCCCTTTCAAACGGGGGAACAAAAACATTCAGTACTTC.

The DNA of the CDR3 is TGTGCCAGCAGCTTAGCGGGGTTAGGGGGCGAAGAGACCCAGTACTTC. Protein product: CASSLAGLGGEETQYF. The rearrangement joins TRBV7-2 to TRBJ2-5; 7 bases match TRBD1. Trimming at V came to 0 bases and at J to 3 bases, leaving 7 bases not matched to a gene. This CDR3 is 16 amino acids long. The germline CDR1 and CDR2 sequences are SGHTA and FQGNSA.